This TCR beta chain derives from a study of T cell repertoires in cytomegalovirus infection. Germline loops: CDR1 SGHVS, CDR2 FQNEAQ. The V and J ends lost 1 base and 1 base, in that order; junction bases with no gene match: 7. CDR3 length equals 17 residues. This clonotype has more than one count but fewer than ten. Its cognate antigen is unknown. MiXCR, applied by TCRdb to the reads, yields one record per CDR3 protein. The data contain 650,000 to 850,000 distinct CDR3 sequences, 29% of them singletons. This receptor was identified in a human donor in good health (CMV status not recorded). Some clones in this sample may be carry-over from other donors' samples. The V call is TRBV7-8, the J call TRBJ2-5; 9 bases match TRBD2. This specimen consisted of cultured CD8+ T cells from PBMCs, obtained from culture after CMV antigen stimulation. The CDR3 loop reads CASSLGLARGGQETQYF. CDR3 sequence (DNA): TGTGCCAGCAGCTTAGGGCTGGCGCGGGGGGGCCAAGAGACCCAGTACTTC.